This T cell receptor (beta chain) stems from a study of blood T cell repertoires in COVID-19. Per the original methods: Estimation of nucleated cell counts relied on the amplification of reference gene primers. Data came from immunoSEQ multiplex PCR; TCRdb stores just in-frame clones and leaves some out. The DNA was the basis for D and trimming; V, J and clone size are from that table. The data hold 330,000 or so clones, with around 90% observed a single time. Material for sequencing was PBMCs or T cells enriched from blood (not recorded which). This receptor was taken from a man aged 25-40 years who had recovered from COVID-19.

The chain's CDR3 is CASSIALGGTGLGNTEAFF. CDR3 DNA: TGTGCCAGTAGTATAGCATTGGGGGGGACAGGCCTCGGGAACACTGAAGCTTTCTTT. V and J are TRBV19 and TRBJ1-1; 8 bases match TRBD1. The CDR3 extends over 19 amino acids. The trim removed 1 base at V and 1 base at J, leaving 14 bases unmatched. Per the germline V gene, CDR1 is LNHDA and CDR2 is SQIVND (reference sequence).